The rows below give T cell receptor beta chains drawn from one sample of a study of T cells in Graves' hyperthyroidism and ophthalmopathy. MiXCR, run by TCRdb on the multiplex PCR reads, gives a single entry per CDR3 protein. The data show 460,000 or so distinct CDR3 sequences, with about an eighth seen just once and under 20% held by the top ten. The sample taken for sequencing was blood. The receptors here all came from a woman under 30 with Graves' hyperthyroidism. Both conserved end residues are part of each CDR3. The D gene is left open where the match is weak. Size is stated for part of the rows, as once, few or many counts, or as a class when the clone is expanded.

d_call | clone_size | j_call | v_call | cdr3_aa | cdr3_nt
NA | NA | TRBJ2-1 | TRBV6-6 | CASSYSAGNSYNEQFF | TGTGCCAGCAGTTACTCGGCCGGGAACTCCTACAATGAGCAGTTCTTC
NA | NA | TRBJ2-7 | TRBV2 | CASSDPPSYEPYF | TGTGCCAGCAGTGACCCTCCCTCCTACGAGCCGTACTTC
TRBD2 | few | TRBJ2-2 | TRBV18 | CASSPPVLWGGNANTGELFF | TGTGCCAGCTCACCACCTGTCCTGTGGGGGGGAAACGCGAACACCGGGGAGCTGTTTTTT
NA | NA | TRBJ1-2 | TRBV5-4 | CASSEGRYGYTF | TGTGCCAGCAGCGAGGGGCGCTATGGCTACACCTTC
NA | many | TRBJ1-5 | TRBV18 | CASSPTHSSNQPQHF | TGTGCCAGCTCACCAACACATTCTAGCAATCAGCCCCAGCATTTT
TRBD2 | many | TRBJ2-5 | TRBV19 | CASSIRGGNQETQYF | TGTGCCAGTAGTATACGGGGGGGGAACCAAGAGACCCAGTACTTC
TRBD1 | few | TRBJ1-3 | TRBV2 | CASSYRGDGNTIYF | TGTGCCAGCAGCTACAGGGGAGATGGAAACACCATATATTTT
TRBD1 | many | TRBJ1-2 | TRBV6-1 | CASTSGQGFYGYTF | TGTGCCAGCACCTCGGGACAGGGGTTCTATGGCTACACCTTC
NA | few | TRBJ1-6 | TRBV30 | CAWGGNSPLHF | TGTGCCTGGGGGGGTAATTCACCCCTCCACTTT
NA | many | TRBJ2-5 | TRBV12-3/TRBV12-4 | CASSLAQAVETQYF | TGTGCCAGCAGTTTAGCCCAGGCGGTAGAGACCCAGTACTTC
TRBD1 | many | TRBJ1-1 | TRBV5-1 | CASSRMGQGVNTEAFF | TGCGCCAGCAGCCGCATGGGACAGGGAGTCAACACTGAAGCTTTCTTT
NA | many | TRBJ1-1 | TRBV6-2/TRBV6-3 | CASSLGFTPRTVTAFF | TGTGCCAGCAGTTTGGGATTTACACCAAGGACAGTTACAGCTTTCTTT
TRBD2 | many | TRBJ2-1 | TRBV3-1 | CASSQDRSGRAGNEQFF | TGTGCCAGCAGCCAAGACAGGAGCGGGAGGGCCGGGAATGAGCAGTTCTTC
TRBD2 | many | TRBJ2-1 | TRBV5-1 | CASSLLAGGLNEQFF | TGCGCCAGCAGCTTGTTAGCGGGAGGGCTCAATGAGCAGTTCTTC
NA | few | TRBJ2-7 | TRBV18 | CASSATDYYEQYF | TGTGCCAGCTCAGCGACCGACTACTACGAGCAGTACTTC
NA | many | TRBJ1-2 | TRBV5-1 | CASSLVGNGGYGYTF | TGCGCCAGCAGCTTGGTGGGGAATGGTGGCTATGGCTACACCTTC
NA | many | TRBJ2-7 | TRBV11-3 | CASTPPGSLYEQYF | TGTGCCAGCACCCCCCCAGGGTCCCTCTACGAGCAGTACTTC
TRBD2 | many | TRBJ2-3 | TRBV7-2 | CASSLKLAGGSDTQYF | TGTGCCAGCAGCTTAAAACTAGCGGGAGGGTCAGATACGCAGTATTTT
NA | many | TRBJ2-1 | TRBV12-3/TRBV12-4 | CASSLGYEQFF | TGTGCCAGCAGCCTGGGGTATGAGCAGTTCTTC
NA | NA | TRBJ2-3 | TRBV12-3/TRBV12-4 | CATDSAGLTDTQYF | TGTGCCACCGACTCGGCGGGGCTCACAGATACGCAGTATTTT
NA | NA | TRBJ2-6 | TRBV11-2 | CASSRRGQSPSGANVLTF | TGTGCCAGCAGCCGTCGCGGACAGTCTCCTTCTGGGGCCAACGTCCTGACTTTC
NA | NA | TRBJ2-1 | TRBV29-1 | CSALGGVNEQFF | TGCAGTGCACTAGGGGGGGTTAATGAGCAGTTCTTC
NA | many | TRBJ2-3 | TRBV11-2 | CASRLGTQYF | TGTGCCAGCAGACTTGGTACGCAGTATTTT
NA | many | TRBJ1-6 | TRBV20-1 | CSARDISGGWLSPLHF | TGCAGTGCTAGAGATATTAGTGGGGGATGGTTGTCACCCCTCCACTTT
NA | many | TRBJ2-1 | TRBV7-2 | CASSLPGKVYNEQFF | TGTGCCAGCTCCCTACCCGGGAAAGTTTACAATGAGCAGTTCTTC
NA | many | TRBJ1-6 | TRBV20-1 | CSARGRRDSPLHF | TGCAGTGCTCGAGGGAGAAGGGATTCACCCCTCCACTTT
NA | NA | TRBJ1-5 | TRBV16 | CASSQNLGGFNQPQHF | TGTGCCAGCAGCCAAAACCTTGGGGGTTTCAATCAGCCCCAGCATTTT
TRBD1 | NA | TRBJ1-1 | TRBV20-1 | CSARDRVEAEAFF | TGCAGTGCACGAGACAGGGTGGAGGCTGAAGCTTTCTTT
NA | few | TRBJ2-5 | TRBV6-1 | CASSPVRGGEAQYF | TGTGCCAGCAGCCCAGTGCGGGGAGGAGAGGCCCAGTACTTC
TRBD2 | few | TRBJ2-7 | TRBV20-1 | CSASARPPGGYEQYF | TGCAGTGCTAGTGCCCGGCCTCCGGGGGGGTACGAGCAGTACTTC
NA | many | TRBJ2-2 | TRBV2 | CASSEKWAGITGELFF | TGTGCCAGCAGTGAAAAATGGGCGGGAATCACCGGGGAGCTGTTTTTT
NA | many | TRBJ2-3 | TRBV19 | CASSEGRWADTQYF | TGTGCCAGTAGTGAGGGCCGTTGGGCAGATACGCAGTATTTT
NA | many | TRBJ2-6 | TRBV2 | CASRGGASGANVLTF | TGTGCCAGCAGAGGAGGGGCCTCTGGGGCCAACGTCCTGACTTTC
NA | many | TRBJ1-1 | TRBV13 | CASSLLSQEAFF | TGTGCCAGCAGCTTATTGAGTCAGGAAGCTTTCTTT
TRBD1 | many | TRBJ2-7 | TRBV7-9 | CASSNRDRENSYEQYF | TGTGCCAGCAGCAACCGGGACAGGGAGAACTCCTACGAGCAGTACTTC
TRBD2 | NA | TRBJ2-3 | TRBV27 | CASTPGGLAGVGVVLGTDTQYF | TGTGCCAGCACCCCAGGGGGACTAGCGGGAGTGGGGGTCGTTTTGGGCACAGATACGCAGTATTTT
TRBD1 | many | TRBJ1-6 | TRBV12-5 | CASAWRQGDSPLHF | TGTGCTAGTGCCTGGCGACAGGGGGACTCACCCCTCCACTTT
TRBD1 | NA | TRBJ1-2 | TRBV7-9 | CASSPRSGTDGYTF | TGTGCCAGCAGCCCACGTTCCGGGACAGATGGCTACACCTTC
NA | many | TRBJ1-1 | TRBV12-3/TRBV12-4 | CASRTTGNTEAFF | TGTGCCAGCAGGACGACAGGGAACACTGAAGCTTTCTTT
NA | NA | TRBJ1-1 | TRBV27 | CASSLIGWTEPPGTEAFF | TGTGCCAGCAGTTTAATAGGTTGGACAGAACCCCCGGGCACTGAAGCTTTCTTT
TRBD2 | many | TRBJ2-5 | TRBV20-1 | CSALRLAGVETQYF | TGCAGTGCTTTACGACTAGCGGGAGTCGAGACCCAGTACTTC
TRBD1 | NA | TRBJ1-2 | TRBV27 | CASKILEGASGYTF | TGTGCCAGCAAGATACTAGAGGGGGCGAGTGGCTACACCTTC
NA | many | TRBJ2-1 | TRBV11-2 | CASSSRTRGRELNEQFF | TGTGCCAGCAGCTCCCGAACCAGGGGCAGGGAGTTGAATGAGCAGTTCTTC
NA | few | TRBJ2-1 | TRBV7-3 | CASSLICGPPRNEQFF | TGTGCCAGCAGCTTAATATGCGGACCCCCCCGGAATGAGCAGTTCTTC